The entry below gives a single T cell receptor (beta chain) sequence along with its context. The data derive from a study of blood T cells in healthy people across ages. Then a second PCR, running about 7 to 11 cycles, was carried out with a sample-barcoded 5' primer and a J-beta primer mix. TCRdb fed the 5' RACE reads into MiXCR, producing one record per CDR3 protein. Found here are almost 800,000 distinct CDR3 sequences, about three fifths of them singletons; the top ten hold roughly 22%. The germline V and J ends were trimmed by 3 bases and 0 bases, with 9 bases remaining between them. Germline CDR1 and CDR2: ENHRY and SYGVKD. This CDR3 spans 16 amino acids.

The TCR comes from a man younger than 40 in good health. Sequencing used blood. V usage is TRBV10-3 and J usage is TRBJ2-6; D might be TRBD1 (5 bases). As DNA, the CDR3 is TGTGCCATCAGTGACAGGGTGGTCTCTGGGGCCAACGTCCTGACTTTC. Protein product: CAISDRVVSGANVLTF.